These 26 T cell receptor beta chains came from one sample sequenced in a study of technical replicates of blood from a handful of donors. Sequencing used immunoSEQ multiplex PCR; TCRdb keeps in-frame clones, though not all of them. The repertoire holds tens of thousands of clones, with under 97% as singletons. The sequencing input was T cells isolated from PBMCs. The receptors were gathered from a human donor in good health.

The chain couples TRBV7-6 to TRBJ2-1; D ambiguous. The CDR3 has 14 amino acids. Germline CDR1 is SGHVS and CDR2 is FNYEAQ. Trimming pared 5 bases from V and 2 bases from J, leaving 10 bases between. CDR3 sequence (DNA): TGTGCCAGCAGCAGTGGGCCAACCTACAATGAGCAGTTCTTC. This codes for CASSSGPTYNEQFF.

The chain has TRBV19 and TRBJ1-1, with no clear D. The V gene lost 0 bases and the J gene lost 3 bases, with 5 bases spanning the gap. Per germline, CDR1 LNHDA and CDR2 SQIVND (reference sequence). The CDR3 has 13 amino acids. CDR3 sequence reads: CASSIEQDTEAFF. The CDR3 bases are TGTGCCAGTAGTATAGAACAAGACACTGAAGCTTTCTTT.

The rearrangement uses TRBV9 and TRBJ1-5; 7 nucleotides line up with TRBD1. V shed 0 bases, J shed 9 bases, and the junction held 9 bases outside the gene matches. Germline V gene data show CDR1 as SGDLS and CDR2 as YYNGEE. CDR3 length: 15 amino acids. CDR3 loop: CASSVAGQRGGPQHF. The CDR3 region has the DNA TGTGCCAGCAGCGTAGCGGGACAGCGTGGGGGGCCCCAGCATTTT.

This chain links TRBV25-1 with TRBJ2-1, with D uncertain. The V gene's germline CDR1 is MGHDK and CDR2 SYGVNS. CDR3 size: 12 residues. V lost 3 bases to trimming and J lost 7 bases, with 7 bases between them. CDR3 nucleotide sequence: TGTGCCAGCAGTGATTTACTTAATGAGCAGTTCTTC. Encoded protein: CASSDLLNEQFF.

This rearrangement joins TRBV28 to TRBJ1-1; 8 bases match TRBD1. Germline V gives CDR1 MDHEN, CDR2 SYDVKM. There are 14 residues in the CDR3. After removal of 10 bases from V and 3 bases from J, the junction contained 10 bases not matched to a gene. Written as DNA, the CDR3 is TGTGCCACCTTCGGCAGGGGGCGGGACACTGAAGCTTTCTTT. Its translation: CATFGRGRDTEAFF.

The chain has TRBV28 and TRBJ1-1; D is uncertain. Trimming pared 10 bases from V and 8 bases from J, leaving 14 bases between. CDR1 and CDR2 (germline): MDHEN, SYDVKM. CDR3 length equals 11 residues. The DNA for the CDR3 is TGTGCCATCACGACAAGCCGCGAAGCTTTCTTT. Amino acid sequence: CAITTSREAFF.

This chain joins TRBV29-1 and TRBJ2-1; TRBD1 matches 7 bases. V lost 4 bases and J lost 2; bases outside the gene matches: 5. CDR1 SQVTM and CDR2 ANQGSEA come from the germline V gene. The CDR3 is 14 residues long. The CDR3 reads CSVARGGPYNEQFF. CDR3 coding DNA: TGCAGCGTTGCAAGAGGGGGCCCCTACAATGAGCAGTTCTTC.

The chain links TRBV5-4 to TRBJ2-7, with D possibly being TRBD1 (6 bases). This CDR3 has 14 residues. Trimming took 4 bases from V and 6 from J, leaving 17 bases between them. Germline CDR1 SGHNT, CDR2 YYREEE (reference sequence). CDR3 residues: CASSPQGFGTEQYF. CDR3 DNA: TGTGCCAGCAGCCCCCAGGGGTTTGGTACCGAGCAGTACTTC.

This clone is a singleton in its sample. The chain joins TRBV7-7 to TRBJ2-5; 8 nucleotides agree with TRBD1. The CDR3 is 13 amino acids. Trimming removed 4 bases from V and 2 bases from J; junction bases left unmatched: 0. Looked up from germline, CDR1 is SSHAT and CDR2 is FNYEAQ (reference sequence). The CDR3 region is CASSWDRQETQYF. CDR3 coding DNA: TGTGCCAGCAGCTGGGACAGGCAAGAGACCCAGTACTTC.

The V gene is TRBV11-2, the J gene TRBJ2-7, with 12 bases fitting TRBD2. Germline V gene data show CDR1 as SGHAT and CDR2 as FQNNGV. The CDR3 is 16 residues long. J was trimmed by 7 bases and V by 5 bases; bases with no gene match: 12. The DNA for the CDR3 is TGTGCCAGCAGCCGTCCCGGACTAGCGGGACTTGATGAGCAGTACTTC. This encodes CASSRPGLAGLDEQYF.

DNA for the CDR3: TGTGCCAGCAGCCCCAGGAGGGTGAGCCCTGAAGCTTTCTTT. The encoded protein is CASSPRRVSPEAFF. The chain links TRBV11-2 to TRBJ1-1; D gene unclear. The CDR3 is made up of 14 amino acids. V shed 5 bases and J shed 6 bases, with 16 bases lying between them. Germline values: CDR1 SGHAT, CDR2 FQNNGV.

The chain carries TRBV27 and TRBJ1-1, with no clear D. Germline CDR1 and CDR2: MNHEY and SMNVEV (reference sequence). V was clipped by 2 bases and J by 2 bases, with 6 bases between them. The CDR3 totals 13 residues. CDR3 residues: CASSLNRNTEAFF. As DNA, the CDR3 is TGTGCCAGCAGTTTAAACAGAAACACTGAAGCTTTCTTT.

The chain recombines TRBV18 with TRBJ2-3; 10 nucleotides agree with TRBD1. Germline assignment: CDR1 KGHSH and CDR2 LQKENI. Trimming cost V 3 bases and J 4 bases; bases outside gene matches: 10. The CDR3 has 17 residues. CDR3 DNA: TGTGCCAGCTCACCTCAAAGGACAGGGGGGGTCCCAGATACGCAGTATTTT. Translation: CASSPQRTGGVPDTQYF.

This chain connects TRBV2 to TRBJ1-1; 11 bases are a match to TRBD1. V gave up 8 bases and J gave up 0 bases; unmatched junction bases: 5. Germline V CDR1 and CDR2: SNHLY, FYNNEI. This CDR3 region has 15 residues. The chain's CDR3 is CASGGQGAMNTEAFF. The DNA of the CDR3 is TGTGCCAGCGGAGGACAGGGGGCAATGAACACTGAAGCTTTCTTT.

This clone was recorded once. The V gene is TRBV4-3, the J gene TRBJ2-3, with 7 bases aligning to TRBD1. The V gene's germline CDR1 is LGHNA and CDR2 YSLEER. Trimming at V came to 4 bases and at J to 2 bases, leaving 6 bases not matched to a gene. The CDR3 contains 15 residues. The CDR3 coding sequence is TGCGCCAGCAGCCCCGTGACAGGGCCCACAGATACGCAGTATTTT. This gives the protein CASSPVTGPTDTQYF.

The J gene is TRBJ2-3, the V gene TRBV11-2, with TRBD2 matching over 12 bases. With 6 bases clipped from V and 5 bases from J, the junction kept 6 bases outside the gene matches. This CDR3 region has 15 residues. The germline gives CDR1 SGHAT, CDR2 FQNNGV. The CDR3 loop is CASSSTSGSGDTQYF. As DNA, the CDR3 is TGTGCCAGCAGTTCGACTAGCGGGAGTGGAGATACGCAGTATTTT.

The chain uses TRBV2 and TRBJ2-1; tentatively, D is TRBD1 (5 bases). The CDR3 runs 11 residues. Germline V lookup: CDR1 SNHLY, CDR2 FYNNEI. V lost 5 bases and J 12 bases, leaving 11 bases between the germline ends. The CDR3 is CASSSGYGQFF. The DNA for the CDR3 is TGTGCCAGCAGTTCAGGGTATGGGCAGTTCTTC. The full variable domain, completed using reference TRBV2 and TRBJ2-1, is EPEVTQTPSHQVTQMGQEVILRCVPISNHLYFYWYRQILGQKVEFLVSFYNNEISEKSEIFDDQFSVERPDGSNFTLKIRSTKLEDSAMYFCASSSGYGQFFGPGTRLTVL.

The chain employs TRBV11-3 and TRBJ2-7, with 13 positions matching TRBD2. The junction had 3 bases not matched to a gene; V was cut back by 3 bases and J by 1 base. The CDR3 length is 16 residues. Germline V lookup: CDR1 SGHNT, CDR2 YENEEA. The CDR3 DNA reads TGTGCCAGCAGCTTCGAGGGACTAGCGGGGTCCTACGAGCAGTACTTC. It yields the protein CASSFEGLAGSYEQYF.

This clone was seen only once. This CDR3 is CASSQVLAANTGELFF. The CDR3 DNA is TGCGCCAGCAGCCAAGTCCTAGCGGCGAACACCGGGGAGCTGTTTTTT. The chain couples TRBV4-1 to TRBJ2-2; 7 bases map to TRBD2. V dropped 1 base and J dropped 0; count of bases not matched to a gene: 2. The CDR3 loop spans 16 amino acids. CDR1 and CDR2 (germline): MGHRA, YSYEKL.

The rearrangement joins TRBV18 to TRBJ2-7, with D maybe TRBD1 (6 bases). CDR3 size: 15 residues. Germline CDR1 is KGHSH and CDR2 is LQKENI. The V gene lost 3 bases and the J gene lost 0 bases, with 12 bases spanning the gap. The CDR3 here is CASSPLQGFSYEQYF. The CDR3 nucleotides are TGTGCCAGCTCACCCCTACAGGGTTTCTCCTACGAGCAGTACTTC.

This rearrangement joins TRBV19 to TRBJ1-1; D may be TRBD1 (5 bases). The CDR3 totals 13 residues. The germline V gene encodes CDR1 LNHDA and CDR2 SQIVND (reference sequence). V was trimmed by 3 bases and J by 3 bases, leaving 8 bases between them. The CDR3 region has the DNA TGTGCCAGTAGTATGGGCAGGGACACTGAAGCTTTCTTT. Its protein is CASSMGRDTEAFF. Full variable domain (outside the CDR3, taken from reference TRBV19 and TRBJ1-1): DGGITQSPKYLFRKEGQNVTLSCEQNLNHDAMYWYRQDPGQGLRLIYYSQIVNDFQKGDIAEGYSVSREKKESFPLTVTSAQKNPTAFYLCASSMGRDTEAFFGQGTRLTVV.

V usage is TRBV12-2 and J usage is TRBJ2-2; the tabulated D call, TRBD2, remains unverified against the DNA. TRBV12-2 is recorded as a pseudogene. This CDR3 has 18 amino acids. This CDR3 reads CASRLWGESETNTGELFF. In DNA form, the CDR3 reads TGTGCAAGTCGCCTATGGGGGGAGTCCGAAACGAACACCGGGGAGCTGTTTTTT.

The chain is built from TRBV7-2 and TRBJ1-2; 8 nucleotides match TRBD1. Germline lookup yields CDR1 SGHTA and CDR2 FQGNSA. V lost 6 bases to trimming and J lost 4 bases; unmatched junction nucleotides: 7. This CDR3 spans 14 amino acids. DNA for the CDR3: TGTGCCAGCAGACCAGGACAGGGTTCCTATGGCTACACCTTC. Translating gives CASRPGQGSYGYTF.

This clone has just one count. The DNA for the CDR3 is TGTGCCAGCAGCTCTAGCGGGAGAATACAGTTCTTC. As protein: CASSSSGRIQFF. The chain uses TRBV7-2 and TRBJ2-1; 10 nucleotides line up with TRBD2. This CDR3 has 12 residues. J lost 13 bases, V lost 4 bases, and 4 bases had no gene match. CDR1 is SGHTA and CDR2 is FQGNSA in the germline V gene.

The chain combines TRBV19 with TRBJ2-1; unclear D gene. There are 14 residues in the CDR3. Looked up from germline, CDR1 is LNHDA and CDR2 is SQIVND (reference sequence). The germline V and J ends were trimmed by 3 bases and 9 bases, with 15 bases remaining between them. CDR3 DNA: TGTGCCAGTAGTATTACGAGAGCGAGGAGTGAGCAGTTCTTC. Its translation: CASSITRARSEQFF.

In DNA form, the CDR3 reads TGTGCCAGTAGTTACCTAAATGAAAAACTGTTTTTT. Translation: CASSYLNEKLFF. The chain employs TRBV19 and TRBJ1-4; D is uncertain. This CDR3 contains 12 residues. Germline lookup yields CDR1 LNHDA and CDR2 SQIVND (reference sequence). The ends were cut back, 5 bases at V and 5 bases at J, with 6 bases in the middle.